This section outlines one T cell receptor (beta chain) sequence together with its context. This specimen belongs to a study of technical replicates of blood from several donors. The method was immunoSEQ multiplex PCR; TCRdb's version includes in-frame clones alone and lacks a portion of them. The table lists 95,000 to 100,000 clones, almost 96% of them singletons. The V gene end was trimmed by 4 bases and the J gene end by 11 bases; junction bases not matched to a gene: 14. Germline CDR1 reads LNHDA; CDR2 reads SQIVND (reference sequence). This CDR3 has 15 amino acids. This TCR was recovered from a human donor in good health. V gene TRBV19 combines with J gene TRBJ1-1; 9 positions match TRBD1. The specimen sequenced was T cells isolated from PBMCs. CDR3 sequence reads: CASSNRDRVLSSAFF. The CDR3 DNA reads as TGTGCCAGTAGTAACCGGGACAGGGTTTTGTCATCGGCTTTCTTT. Full variable domain (rest looked up from reference TRBV19 and TRBJ1-1): DGGITQSPKYLFRKEGQNVTLSCEQNLNHDAMYWYRQDPGQGLRLIYYSQIVNDFQKGDIAEGYSVSREKKESFPLTVTSAQKNPTAFYLCASSNRDRVLSSAFFGQGTRLTVV.